The rows below give T cell receptor beta chains drawn from one sample of a study of blood T cell repertoires in COVID-19. Only in-frame clones appear in the TCRdb table, and some are missing; sequencing was by immunoSEQ multiplex PCR. The sample lists about 200,000 clones; roughly 80% were seen once. The sequenced sample was peripheral blood. The receptors derive from a woman of 80 years or more with COVID-19, enrolled during active disease. The CDR3 runs from the conserved cysteine through the conserved F or W. D genes are given only for firm matches. Not all rows give a size; the values are once, few, many and, for expanded clones, a class.

abundance: NA
d_gene: TRBD2
j_gene: TRBJ2-4
v_gene: TRBV9
CDR3nt: TGTGCCAGCAGCGGCGGGAGCGGGTCCAAAAACATTCAGTACTTC
CDR3aa: CASSGGSGSKNIQYF

abundance: NA
d_gene: TRBD2
j_gene: TRBJ2-1
v_gene: TRBV7-3
CDR3nt: TGTGCCAGCAGCTTAGATAGCGGGATCGGTGAGCAGTTCTTC
CDR3aa: CASSLDSGIGEQFF

abundance: NA
d_gene: NA
j_gene: TRBJ1-2
v_gene: TRBV18
CDR3nt: TGTGCCAGCTCACCACTCGATGGCTACACCTTC
CDR3aa: CASSPLDGYTF

abundance: once
d_gene: NA
j_gene: TRBJ1-4
v_gene: TRBV7-2
CDR3nt: TGTGCCAGCAGCTCCGGGGGAGGGGCTTACGAAAAACTGTTTTTT
CDR3aa: CASSSGGGAYEKLFF

abundance: once
d_gene: NA
j_gene: TRBJ1-5
v_gene: TRBV6-1
CDR3nt: TGTGCCAGCAGTGAAGTGCATGGTCTAGGAAGCAATCAGCCCCAGCATTTT
CDR3aa: CASSEVHGLGSNQPQHF

abundance: NA
d_gene: NA
j_gene: TRBJ2-3
v_gene: TRBV12-1
CDR3nt: TGTGCCAGCAGCTTTGAGAGTAGCGGGGGGGCCGCAGATACGCAGTATTTT
CDR3aa: CASSFESSGGAADTQYF

abundance: NA
d_gene: NA
j_gene: TRBJ1-2
v_gene: TRBV12-3/TRBV12-4
CDR3nt: TGTGCCAGCAGCCCGGGTTTCTATGGCTACACCTTC
CDR3aa: CASSPGFYGYTF

abundance: NA
d_gene: TRBD1
j_gene: TRBJ1-4
v_gene: TRBV6-6
CDR3nt: TGTGCCAGCAGTTATACAGGGGGCCGAGAAAAACTGTTTTTT
CDR3aa: CASSYTGGREKLFF

abundance: once
d_gene: NA
j_gene: TRBJ1-6
v_gene: TRBV28
CDR3nt: TGTGCCAGCAGTTCCCCAGGTACACCCCTCCACTTT
CDR3aa: CASSSPGTPLHF

abundance: NA
d_gene: TRBD1
j_gene: TRBJ1-4
v_gene: TRBV2
CDR3nt: TGTGCTACAGGGGCAACTAATGAAAAACTGTTTTTT
CDR3aa: CATGATNEKLFF

abundance: NA
d_gene: TRBD2
j_gene: TRBJ2-7
v_gene: TRBV5-6
CDR3nt: TGTGCCAGCAGCCCGGGACTAGCGGGGCCGGGGGATGAGCAGTACTTC
CDR3aa: CASSPGLAGPGDEQYF

abundance: NA
d_gene: NA
j_gene: TRBJ2-2
v_gene: TRBV18
CDR3nt: TGTGCCAGCTCACCAGACTTTAACGGGGAGCTGTTTTTT
CDR3aa: CASSPDFNGELFF

abundance: NA
d_gene: NA
j_gene: TRBJ2-2
v_gene: TRBV7-3
CDR3nt: TGTGCCAGCAGCCCCTTTGTTACCGGGGAGCTGTTTTTT
CDR3aa: CASSPFVTGELFF

abundance: NA
d_gene: TRBD1
j_gene: TRBJ1-2
v_gene: TRBV18
CDR3nt: TGTGCCAGCTCACCAAAGGGGACAGGGGCTGGCTACACCTTC
CDR3aa: CASSPKGTGAGYTF

abundance: NA
d_gene: TRBD1
j_gene: TRBJ1-1
v_gene: TRBV11-2
CDR3nt: TGTGCCAGCAGCCCAGGGGGACACACGAACACTGAAGCTTTCTTT
CDR3aa: CASSPGGHTNTEAFF

abundance: NA
d_gene: NA
j_gene: TRBJ2-7
v_gene: TRBV18
CDR3nt: TGTGCCAGCTCACCGCGGGACAGTTTGACCTACGAGCAGTACTTC
CDR3aa: CASSPRDSLTYEQYF

abundance: NA
d_gene: TRBD2
j_gene: TRBJ2-7
v_gene: TRBV29-1
CDR3nt: TGCAGCGTTGTAGTACGACTAGCGGGAGTTGCCTACGAGCAGTACTTC
CDR3aa: CSVVVRLAGVAYEQYF

abundance: NA
d_gene: TRBD1
j_gene: TRBJ1-1
v_gene: TRBV9
CDR3nt: TGTGCCAGCAGCGTAGACGGGACAGGGGTCACTGAAGCTTTCTTT
CDR3aa: CASSVDGTGVTEAFF

abundance: NA
d_gene: TRBD1
j_gene: TRBJ1-1
v_gene: TRBV7-3
CDR3nt: TGTGCCAGCAGCTTAACAGGGGGCGAAGGAAAGAACACTGAAGCTTTCTTT
CDR3aa: CASSLTGGEGKNTEAFF

abundance: NA
d_gene: TRBD1
j_gene: TRBJ1-2
v_gene: TRBV3-1/TRBV3-2
CDR3nt: TGTGCCAGCAGCCAAGGGCAGACAGGGCGAGGCTACACCTTC
CDR3aa: CASSQGQTGRGYTF

abundance: once
d_gene: TRBD1
j_gene: TRBJ2-7
v_gene: TRBV5-1
CDR3nt: TGCGCCAGCAGCTCTAAGACACGGGACAGCATAGCCTACGAGCAGTACTTC
CDR3aa: CASSSKTRDSIAYEQYF

abundance: NA
d_gene: NA
j_gene: TRBJ1-3
v_gene: TRBV19
CDR3nt: TGTGCCAGTAGTGGACAGGGAAACACCATATATTTT
CDR3aa: CASSGQGNTIYF

abundance: few
d_gene: NA
j_gene: TRBJ1-1
v_gene: TRBV4-1
CDR3nt: TGCGCCAGCACCCCAGGTCCCCAAAACACTGAAGCTTTCTTT
CDR3aa: CASTPGPQNTEAFF

abundance: NA
d_gene: TRBD1
j_gene: TRBJ2-1
v_gene: TRBV11-3
CDR3nt: TGTGCCAGCAGCCCCGGGACAGGGGGTCATGAGCAGTTCTTC
CDR3aa: CASSPGTGGHEQFF

abundance: NA
d_gene: NA
j_gene: TRBJ2-3
v_gene: TRBV5-1
CDR3nt: TGCGCCAGCAGCTTGAGGCAGGCGACAGATACGCAGTATTTT
CDR3aa: CASSLRQATDTQYF

abundance: once
d_gene: NA
j_gene: TRBJ1-2
v_gene: TRBV29-1
CDR3nt: TGCAGCGTTGAAGAAGGAACAGCCTACACCTTC
CDR3aa: CSVEEGTAYTF

abundance: NA
d_gene: NA
j_gene: TRBJ1-1
v_gene: TRBV27
CDR3nt: TGTGCCAGCAGTTTAGCAGGTCCGAACACTGAAGCTTTCTTT
CDR3aa: CASSLAGPNTEAFF

abundance: NA
d_gene: NA
j_gene: TRBJ1-5
v_gene: TRBV24-1
CDR3nt: TGTGCCACCAGTGAAACGGGTCGCCAGCCCCAGCATTTT
CDR3aa: CATSETGRQPQHF

abundance: NA
d_gene: TRBD2
j_gene: TRBJ2-7
v_gene: TRBV6-5
CDR3nt: TGTGCCAGCAGCCAAAGCGGGACCTTCTACGAGCAGTACTTC
CDR3aa: CASSQSGTFYEQYF

abundance: NA
d_gene: NA
j_gene: TRBJ2-3
v_gene: TRBV7-2
CDR3nt: TGTGCCAGCAGATCTTTAAGCACAGATACGCAGTATTTT
CDR3aa: CASRSLSTDTQYF

abundance: NA
d_gene: NA
j_gene: TRBJ1-1
v_gene: TRBV2
CDR3nt: TGTGCCAGCAGTGAACAAGGGAGTGACGACACTGAAGCTTTCTTT
CDR3aa: CASSEQGSDDTEAFF

abundance: few
d_gene: NA
j_gene: TRBJ1-2
v_gene: TRBV11-2
CDR3nt: TGTGCCAGCAGCTTAGCTGGGGGAGGGGGCTACACCTTC
CDR3aa: CASSLAGGGGYTF

abundance: NA
d_gene: NA
j_gene: TRBJ1-4
v_gene: TRBV5-4
CDR3nt: TGTGCCAGCAGTATACAGGGAGCTGAAAAACTGTTTTTT
CDR3aa: CASSIQGAEKLFF

abundance: NA
d_gene: NA
j_gene: TRBJ2-4
v_gene: TRBV6-2/TRBV6-3
CDR3nt: TGTGCCAGCAGCCCGACAGGAATAGCCAAAAACATTCAGTACTTC
CDR3aa: CASSPTGIAKNIQYF

abundance: NA
d_gene: TRBD1
j_gene: TRBJ1-2
v_gene: TRBV7-8
CDR3nt: TGTGCCAGCAGCTTAGCCCCAGGGGGAGGCTATGGCTACACCTTC
CDR3aa: CASSLAPGGGYGYTF

abundance: once
d_gene: TRBD2
j_gene: TRBJ2-1
v_gene: TRBV29-1
CDR3nt: TGCAGCGTCAATAGCGGGGGGAGGAATGAGCAGTTCTTC
CDR3aa: CSVNSGGRNEQFF

abundance: NA
d_gene: NA
j_gene: TRBJ1-2
v_gene: TRBV7-9
CDR3nt: TGTGCCAGCACCCATCCCCAGGGGCAAGGCTACACCTTC
CDR3aa: CASTHPQGQGYTF

abundance: NA
d_gene: TRBD1
j_gene: TRBJ1-1
v_gene: TRBV18
CDR3nt: TGTGCCAGCTCCCTAACAGGGGGCATTGAAGCTTTCTTT
CDR3aa: CASSLTGGIEAFF

abundance: NA
d_gene: NA
j_gene: TRBJ1-2
v_gene: TRBV7-9
CDR3nt: TGTGCCAGCAGCTCCCGGACTTACGGGGGATATGGCTACACCTTC
CDR3aa: CASSSRTYGGYGYTF

abundance: few
d_gene: NA
j_gene: TRBJ1-1
v_gene: TRBV28
CDR3nt: TGTGCCAGCAGCCCCGCATTCGGGGGTGGAGGGATTGAAGCTTTCTTT
CDR3aa: CASSPAFGGGGIEAFF

abundance: NA
d_gene: NA
j_gene: TRBJ1-2
v_gene: TRBV2
CDR3nt: TGTGCCAGCAGGGTGATAAGGCAGGGGAAGGGCTACACCTTC
CDR3aa: CASRVIRQGKGYTF

abundance: few
d_gene: TRBD1
j_gene: TRBJ1-1
v_gene: TRBV3-1/TRBV3-2
CDR3nt: TGTGCCAGCAGCCAACAGGGGGGTTGGGGTGAAGCTTTCTTT
CDR3aa: CASSQQGGWGEAFF

abundance: once
d_gene: TRBD2
j_gene: TRBJ2-3
v_gene: TRBV27
CDR3nt: TGTGCCAGCAGTTTTATATCTTTAGCGGGAGGCCCAGATACGCAGTATTTT
CDR3aa: CASSFISLAGGPDTQYF

abundance: NA
d_gene: TRBD2
j_gene: TRBJ2-7
v_gene: TRBV5-6
CDR3nt: TGTGCCAGCAGCTCCCCGCGGGGGCGTGGAAGCGGGGGAAGCCACGAGCAGTACTTC
CDR3aa: CASSSPRGRGSGGSHEQYF

abundance: NA
d_gene: NA
j_gene: TRBJ1-6
v_gene: TRBV10-2
CDR3nt: TGCGCCAGCAGTTTACAGGGAGCCCAGGGTCCCCTCCACTTT
CDR3aa: CASSLQGAQGPLHF

abundance: NA
d_gene: NA
j_gene: TRBJ2-6
v_gene: TRBV6-5
CDR3nt: TGTGCCAGCAGTTACGAAGGGACAAGGGGGGCCAACGTCCTGACTTTC
CDR3aa: CASSYEGTRGANVLTF

abundance: NA
d_gene: TRBD1
j_gene: TRBJ1-1
v_gene: TRBV7-9
CDR3nt: TGTGCCAGCCGGCCGCAGTCAGGGGGCCCGAACACTGAAGCTTTCTTT
CDR3aa: CASRPQSGGPNTEAFF

abundance: NA
d_gene: NA
j_gene: TRBJ1-2
v_gene: TRBV28
CDR3nt: TGTGCCAGCAGTTTAGGGCCTAACTATGGCTACACCTTC
CDR3aa: CASSLGPNYGYTF